This T cell receptor beta chain is from a study of T cell changes during pregnancy in multiple sclerosis (dated by TCRdb to between 2019 and 2020). Context from the whole study: In women with multiple sclerosis, the researchers looked at how the T cell repertoire shifted as pregnancy progressed.

V ends up 6 bases short and J 8 bases short, with an unmatched junction base count of 16. From its cysteine to its phenylalanine, the CDR3 spans 17 amino acids. Solely the CDR3 DNA is kept, with 51 bases framed from the first base. CDR1 is given as SGHAT and CDR2 as FQNNGV, both from the germline V gene. The receptor library was made with the immunoSEQ multiplex PCR assay. The table comes from immuneACCESS by way of TCRdb, which keeps in-frame sequences with V and J called. Part of the clones is missing from these tables; in studies checked, under half for an unresolved V gene and the rest for unknown reasons. The table for this sample lists some 46,000 clones; about 90% of them were counted only once. Together, the top ten hold 0.39% of the sample. Worth noting for this clone: The clone's antigen remains unknown. No much larger clone exists at a distance of one base, and base qualities are not known.

This clonotype was sampled from a female donor with multiple sclerosis, enrolled in a pregnancy study. The starting material was CD4+ T cells from peripheral blood mononuclear cells, obtained after pregnancy. The sequence links TRBV11-2 to TRBJ2-3, with 11 junctional bases fitting TRBD2. At the DNA level, the sequence is TGTGCCAGCAGTAGAGCGGTAGCGGGAGGGCCGAGAGGTACGCAGTATTTT. Its protein is CASSRAVAGGPRGTQYF.